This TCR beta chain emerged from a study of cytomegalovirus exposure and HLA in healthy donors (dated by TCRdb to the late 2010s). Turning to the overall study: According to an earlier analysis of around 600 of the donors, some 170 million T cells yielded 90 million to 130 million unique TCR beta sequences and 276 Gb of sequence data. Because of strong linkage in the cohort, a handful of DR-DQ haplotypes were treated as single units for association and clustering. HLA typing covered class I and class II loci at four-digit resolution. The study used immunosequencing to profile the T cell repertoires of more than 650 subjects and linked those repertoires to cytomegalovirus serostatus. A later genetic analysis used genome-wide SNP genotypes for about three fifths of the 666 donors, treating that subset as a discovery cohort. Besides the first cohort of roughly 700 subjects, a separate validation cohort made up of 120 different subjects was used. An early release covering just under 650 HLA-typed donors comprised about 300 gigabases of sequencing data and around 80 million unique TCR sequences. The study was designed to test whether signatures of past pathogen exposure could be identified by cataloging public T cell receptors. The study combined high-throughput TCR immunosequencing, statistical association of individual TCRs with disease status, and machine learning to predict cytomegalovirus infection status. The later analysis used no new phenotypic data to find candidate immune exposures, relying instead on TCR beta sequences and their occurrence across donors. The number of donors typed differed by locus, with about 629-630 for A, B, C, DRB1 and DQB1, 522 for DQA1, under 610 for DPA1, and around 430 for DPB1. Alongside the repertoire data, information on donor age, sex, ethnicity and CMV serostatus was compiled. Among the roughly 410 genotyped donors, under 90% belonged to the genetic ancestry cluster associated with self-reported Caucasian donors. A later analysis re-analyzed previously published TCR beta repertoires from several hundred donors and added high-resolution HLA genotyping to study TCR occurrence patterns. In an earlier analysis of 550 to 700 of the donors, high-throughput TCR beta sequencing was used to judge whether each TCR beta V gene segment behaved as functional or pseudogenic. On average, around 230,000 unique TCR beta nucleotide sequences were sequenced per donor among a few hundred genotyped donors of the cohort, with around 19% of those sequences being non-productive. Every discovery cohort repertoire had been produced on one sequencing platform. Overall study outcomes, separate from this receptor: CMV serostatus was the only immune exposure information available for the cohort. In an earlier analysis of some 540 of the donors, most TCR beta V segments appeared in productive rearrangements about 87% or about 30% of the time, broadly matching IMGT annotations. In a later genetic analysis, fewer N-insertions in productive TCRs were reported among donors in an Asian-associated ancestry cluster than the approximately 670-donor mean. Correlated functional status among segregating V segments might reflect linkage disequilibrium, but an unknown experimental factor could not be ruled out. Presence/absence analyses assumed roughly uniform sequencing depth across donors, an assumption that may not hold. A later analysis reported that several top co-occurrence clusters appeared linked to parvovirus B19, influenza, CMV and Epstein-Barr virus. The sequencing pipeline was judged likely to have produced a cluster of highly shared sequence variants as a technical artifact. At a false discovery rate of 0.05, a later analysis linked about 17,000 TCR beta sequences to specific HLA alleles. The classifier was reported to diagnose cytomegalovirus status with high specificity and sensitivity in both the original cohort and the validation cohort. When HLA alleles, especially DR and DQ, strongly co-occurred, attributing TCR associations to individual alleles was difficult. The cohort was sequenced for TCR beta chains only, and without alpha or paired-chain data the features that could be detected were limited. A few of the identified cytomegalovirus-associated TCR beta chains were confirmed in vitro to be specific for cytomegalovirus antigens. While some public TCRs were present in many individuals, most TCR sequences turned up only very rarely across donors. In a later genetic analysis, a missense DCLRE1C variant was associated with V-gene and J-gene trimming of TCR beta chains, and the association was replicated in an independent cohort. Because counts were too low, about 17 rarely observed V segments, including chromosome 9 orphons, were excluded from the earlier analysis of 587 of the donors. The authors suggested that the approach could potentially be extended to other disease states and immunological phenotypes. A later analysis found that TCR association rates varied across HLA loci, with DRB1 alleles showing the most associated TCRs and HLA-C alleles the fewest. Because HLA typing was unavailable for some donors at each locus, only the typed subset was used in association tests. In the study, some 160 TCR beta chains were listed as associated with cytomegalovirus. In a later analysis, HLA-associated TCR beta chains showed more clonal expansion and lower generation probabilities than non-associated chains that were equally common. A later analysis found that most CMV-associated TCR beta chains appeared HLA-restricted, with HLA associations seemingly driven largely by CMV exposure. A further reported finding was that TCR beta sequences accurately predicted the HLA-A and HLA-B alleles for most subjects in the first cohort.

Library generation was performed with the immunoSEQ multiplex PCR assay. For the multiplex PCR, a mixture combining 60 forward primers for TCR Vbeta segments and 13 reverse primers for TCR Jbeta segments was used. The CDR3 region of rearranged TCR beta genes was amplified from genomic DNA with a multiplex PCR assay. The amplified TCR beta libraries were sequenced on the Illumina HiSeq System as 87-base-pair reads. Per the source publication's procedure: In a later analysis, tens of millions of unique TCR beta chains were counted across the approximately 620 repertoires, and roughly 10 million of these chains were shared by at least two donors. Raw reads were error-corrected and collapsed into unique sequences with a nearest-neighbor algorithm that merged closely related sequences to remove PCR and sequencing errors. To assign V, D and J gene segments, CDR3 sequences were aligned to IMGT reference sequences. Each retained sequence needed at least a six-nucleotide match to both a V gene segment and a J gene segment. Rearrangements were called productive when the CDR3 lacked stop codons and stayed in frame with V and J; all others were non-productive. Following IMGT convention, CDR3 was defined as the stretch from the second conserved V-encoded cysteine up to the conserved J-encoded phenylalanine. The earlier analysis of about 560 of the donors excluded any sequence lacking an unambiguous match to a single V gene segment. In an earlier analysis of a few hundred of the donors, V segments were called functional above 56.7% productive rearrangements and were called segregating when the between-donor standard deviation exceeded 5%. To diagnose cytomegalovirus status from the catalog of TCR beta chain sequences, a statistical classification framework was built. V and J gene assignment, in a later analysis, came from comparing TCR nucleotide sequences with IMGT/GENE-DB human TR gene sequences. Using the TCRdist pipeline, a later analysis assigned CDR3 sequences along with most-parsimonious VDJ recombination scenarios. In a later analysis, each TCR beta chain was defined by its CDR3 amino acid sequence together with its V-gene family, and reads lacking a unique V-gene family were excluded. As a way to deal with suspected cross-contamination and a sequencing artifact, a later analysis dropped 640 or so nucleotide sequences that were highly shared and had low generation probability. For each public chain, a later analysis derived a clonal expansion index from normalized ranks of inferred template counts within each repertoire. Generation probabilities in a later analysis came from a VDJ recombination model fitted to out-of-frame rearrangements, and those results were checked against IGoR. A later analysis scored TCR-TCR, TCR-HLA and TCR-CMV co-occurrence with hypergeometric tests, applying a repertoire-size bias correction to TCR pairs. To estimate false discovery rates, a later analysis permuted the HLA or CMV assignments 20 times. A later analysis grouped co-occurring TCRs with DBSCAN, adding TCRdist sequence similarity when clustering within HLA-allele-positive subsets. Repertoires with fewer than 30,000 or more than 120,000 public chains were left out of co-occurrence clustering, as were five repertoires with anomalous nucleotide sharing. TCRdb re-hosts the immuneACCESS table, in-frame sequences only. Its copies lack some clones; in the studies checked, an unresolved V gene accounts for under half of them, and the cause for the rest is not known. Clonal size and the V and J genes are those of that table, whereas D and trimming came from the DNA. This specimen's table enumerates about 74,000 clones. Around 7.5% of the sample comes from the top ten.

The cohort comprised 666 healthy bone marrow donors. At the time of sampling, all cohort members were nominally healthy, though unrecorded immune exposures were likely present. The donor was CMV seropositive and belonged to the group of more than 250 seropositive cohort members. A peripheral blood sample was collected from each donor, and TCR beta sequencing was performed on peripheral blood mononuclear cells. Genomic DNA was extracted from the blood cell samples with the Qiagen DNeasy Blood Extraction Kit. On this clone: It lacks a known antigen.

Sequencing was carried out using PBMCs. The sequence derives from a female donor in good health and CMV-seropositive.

At the DNA level, the sequence is TGTGCCTGGAGTGCAGGACAGGGACGGAATTCACCCCTCCACTTT. This is translated as CAWSAGQGRNSPLHF. The rearrangement combines TRBV30 with TRBJ1-6; 8 bases in the junction line up with TRBD1. From the cysteine up to the phenylalanine, the CDR3 has a length of 15 residues. Only CDR3 DNA remains: 45 bases, in frame from the first base. The germline V end is reduced by 1 base and the J end by 7 bases; junction bases left unmatched: 6. The germline V gene (reference sequence) specifies GTSNPN as CDR1 and SVGIG as CDR2. The full variable domain, with segments outside the CDR3 supplied by the reference TRBV30 and TRBJ1-6 proteins, appears as SQTIHQWPATLVQPVGSPLSLECTVEGTSNPNLYWYRQAAGRGLQLLFYSVGIGQISSEVPQNLSASRPQDRQFILSSKKLLLSDSGFYLCAWSAGQGRNSPLHFGNGTRLTVT.